The sequence of this TCR beta chain was determined in a study of blood T cell repertoires in COVID-19. Study background: Acute and convalescent COVID-19 specimens originated in the United States, Italy and Spain. Nucleic acid was either cDNA or gDNA, and it came from T cells, B-cell-depleted T cells, or PBMCs.

Trimming took 4 bases from V and 4 from J, leaving 8 bases between them. The germline CDR1 and CDR2 sequences are SGHNT and YYREEE (reference sequence). This CDR3 contains 13 residues. Study processing details: Reference gene primers were amplified, and this amplification served to estimate nucleated cell counts. Assay: immunoSEQ multiplex PCR; the TCRdb copy retains only in-frame clones and omits some. V, J and clone size are those of that table, while D and trimming were read from the DNA. The sample consists of 70,000 or so clones, under 85% of them appearing once. The chain couples TRBV5-4 to TRBJ2-2; D unclear. Sample: peripheral blood. The TCR originated in a man between 60 and 70 years old with acute or convalescent COVID-19. In DNA, the CDR3 is TGTGCCAGCAGCCTTCGGTTCACCGGGGAGCTGTTTTTT. As protein: CASSLRFTGELFF. The entire variable domain, with the rest obtained from reference TRBV5-4 and TRBJ2-2, is as follows: ETGVTQSPTHLIKTRGQQVTLRCSSQSGHNTVSWYQQALGQGPQFIFQYYREEENGRGNFPPRFSGLQFPNYSSELNVNALELDDSALYLCASSLRFTGELFFGEGSRLTVL.